The sequence of this TCR beta chain was determined in a study of a mutant IDH1 vaccine in newly diagnosed glioma. About this clone itself: Its specificity is not known.

Time point denoted: week 23, last vaccination. Each vaccine dose was 300 ug of mutant IDH1 20-mer peptide, with topical imiquimod. V lost 5 bases and J 3 bases, leaving 5 bases between the germline ends. CDR1 is SGHTA, CDR2 FQGNSA, per germline. This CDR3 contains 12 residues. Repertoires were generated with immunoSEQ multiplex PCR, while TCRdb's copy carries only in-frame clones and drops some. The table lists about 43,000 clones, roughly 80% of them singletons. Specimen: PBMCs, collected from a glioma patient whose treatment included an IDH1 peptide vaccine. The V call is TRBV7-2, the J call TRBJ2-1; no clear D gene. This TCR was recovered from a woman younger than 35 with glioma. Some clones in this sample may be carry-over from other donors' samples. The CDR3 loop is CASSPDYNEQFF. CDR3 bases: TGTGCCAGCAGCCCAGACTACAATGAGCAGTTCTTC.